The present entry profiles one TCR beta chain with its context. What it recognizes is unknown. The data stem from a study of CXCR3-negative and CXCR3-positive naive CD8 T cells. In the study overall: Per library, roughly 1.6 +/- 0.3 million reads; 130 million to 150 million TRB reads overall. Study outcomes and limitations: Hydrophobicity of TRB CDR3s was greater in CXCR3-positive naive cells than in CXCR3-negative naive cells. Both of the naive subsets showed about the same high diversity, but memory CD8+ cells had much less. Whereas memory cells differed, naive CXCR3-negative and CXCR3-positive cells shared similar TRBV-TRBJ usage. Naive subsets did not differ in surface CD5, and TRB CDR3 properties served to infer TCR strength.

The study made its TRB cDNA libraries by 5' RACE, adding UMI labels. TCRdb reprocessed the 5' RACE reads; each CDR3 protein has one entry and no DNA is given. The listing contains some 60,000 distinct CDR3 sequences. CDR3 size: 12 residues. The sequencing sample was made of naive CXCR3+ CD8+ T cells from blood. Subset given: CD45RO-CCR7+CD27+CD95- naive CD8+ T cells expressing CXCR3 (TNR3+). The chain uses TRBV12-3 or TRBV12-4 and TRBJ2-7; without DNA, the TCRdb call of TRBD2 cannot be checked. The origin of this receptor is a human donor in good health. Some clones in this sample may be carry-over from other donors' samples. The CDR3 protein is CASSLEGNEQYF.